This TCR beta chain was identified in a study of blood T cell repertoires in COVID-19. Background on the study: From the United States, Italy and Spain came samples of acute and convalescent COVID-19. PBMCs, B-cell-depleted T cells, or T cells were the source of the cDNA or gDNA that made up the material.

As processed by the authors: The authors estimated nucleated cell counts from reference gene primer amplification. TCRdb's copy holds only in-frame clones and misses some; the assay was immunoSEQ multiplex PCR. V, J and clone size reflect that table, while D and trimming were determined from the DNA. The profile shows under 200,000 clones, roughly 85% of them singletons. This CDR3 spans 13 amino acids. V was cut by 2 bases and J by 8 bases, with 9 bases left in between. The chain couples TRBV12-3 or TRBV12-4 to TRBJ1-4; D is uncertain. Sequencing used peripheral blood. The receptor was isolated from a woman in her twenties or thirties with acute or convalescent COVID-19. CDR3 sequence (DNA): TGTGCCAGCAGTTTATCGGGTAACGAAAAACTGTTTTTT. This translates into CASSLSGNEKLFF.